This T cell receptor (beta chain) emerged from a study of blood T cell repertoires in COVID-19. About the study: Whether acute or convalescent, the COVID-19 samples came from the United States, Italy and Spain. Sample material is recorded as cDNA or gDNA derived from T cells, B-cell-depleted T cells, or PBMCs.

V was pared by 6 bases and J by 5 bases, with 4 bases of the junction left unmatched. CDR1 SQVTM and CDR2 ANQGSEA come from the germline V gene. The CDR3 covers 11 residues. Authors' methods: Quantification of nucleated cells was approximated via reference gene primer amplification. Data came from immunoSEQ multiplex PCR; TCRdb stores just in-frame clones and leaves some out. The DNA was the basis for D and trimming; V, J and clone size are from that table. Counted here are about 170,000 clones, 85% to 90% occurring once; the ten biggest clones make up roughly 2%. The chain links TRBV29-1 to TRBJ2-7, with TRBD1 matching 7 bases. The specimen was peripheral blood. This clonotype was sampled from a man aged 50 or older who had recovered from COVID-19. The CDR3 reads CSVDRLNEQYF. CDR3 bases: TGCAGCGTGGACAGGTTAAACGAGCAGTACTTC.